This TCR beta chain was sequenced for a study of cytomegalovirus exposure and HLA in healthy donors (TCRdb year 2017). A note on the overall study: According to an earlier analysis of 550 to 750 of the donors, about 179 million T cells yielded over 90 million unique TCR beta sequences and about 300 Gb of sequence data. Several DR-DQ haplotypes were treated as single units for association and clustering because of strong linkage in the cohort. The T cell repertoires of 666 subjects were profiled by immunosequencing and related to cytomegalovirus serostatus. Donor age, sex, ethnicity and CMV serostatus were compiled alongside the repertoire data. Class I and class II HLA loci were covered by the typing at four-digit resolution. About 300 gigabases of sequencing data and 80 million or so unique TCR sequences were included in an early release covering 550 to 800 HLA-typed donors. Besides the first cohort of hundreds of subjects, a separate validation cohort made up of 120 different subjects was used. All discovery cohort repertoires had been generated using a single sequencing platform. In a later genetic analysis, genome-wide SNP genotypes for about three fifths of the roughly 670 donors were used, and that subset was treated as a discovery cohort. A later analysis re-examined previously published TCR beta repertoires from roughly 650 donors and added high-resolution HLA genotyping to investigate patterns of TCR occurrence. Across some 400 genotyped donors of the cohort, an average of about 250,000 unique TCR beta nucleotide sequences per donor were sequenced, and roughly 18% of those sequences were non-productive. In the later analysis, no new phenotypic data were used to find candidate immune exposures; instead, reliance was placed on TCR beta sequences and their occurrence across donors. To predict cytomegalovirus infection status, the study brought together high-throughput TCR immunosequencing, statistical association of individual TCRs with disease status, and machine learning. The number of donors typed differed by locus, with roughly 620-630 for A, B, C, DRB1 and DQB1, more than 500 for DQA1, 600 to 610 for DPA1, and 400 to 490 for DPB1. The study was designed to test whether signatures of past pathogen exposure could be identified by cataloging public T cell receptors. Of the roughly 400 genotyped donors, 81% were placed in the genetic ancestry cluster associated with self-reported Caucasian donors. An earlier analysis of around 640 of the donors used high-throughput TCR beta sequencing to judge whether each TCR beta V gene segment behaved as functional or pseudogenic.

A remark on this clone: The specificity of this receptor is unknown. Base qualities are not provided; no much larger clone lies one nucleotide away.

General findings and caveats noted by the study authors: An earlier analysis of around 540 of the donors showed that most TCR beta V segments appeared in productive rearrangements either about 90% or about 30% of the time, which broadly matched IMGT annotations. For the cohort, immune exposure information was limited to CMV serostatus. In a later genetic analysis, a missense DCLRE1C variant was associated with V-gene and J-gene trimming of TCR beta chains, and the association was replicated in an independent cohort. In vitro tests confirmed that a few of the cytomegalovirus-associated TCR beta chains recognize cytomegalovirus antigens. Linkage disequilibrium might explain the correlated functional status among segregating V segments, but an unknown experimental factor could not be excluded. The 87-base-pair reads could not distinguish some IMGT-functional V segments, including TRBV6-2 and TRBV6-3, so those segments were excluded. Roughly uniform sequencing depth across donors was assumed in presence/absence analyses, although this assumption may not hold. This cohort had only TCR beta chains sequenced, and the lack of alpha or paired-chain data limited which features could be detected. When HLA alleles, especially DR and DQ, strongly co-occurred, TCR associations were difficult to assign to individual alleles. A group of highly shared sequence variants was considered likely to be a technical artifact of the sequencing pipeline. A later genetic analysis reported fewer N-insertions in productive TCRs among donors in an Asian-associated ancestry cluster than the roughly 690-donor mean. Several of the top co-occurrence clusters appeared to be linked to parvovirus B19, influenza, CMV and Epstein-Barr virus, according to a later analysis. A further reported finding was that TCR beta sequences accurately predicted the HLA-A and HLA-B alleles for most subjects in the first cohort. The earlier analysis of 450 to 700 of the donors excluded roughly 17 rarely observed V segments, including chromosome 9 orphons, because counts were too low. At a false discovery rate of 0.05, a later analysis linked about 17,000 TCR beta sequences to specific HLA alleles. In both the original and validation cohorts, the classifier was reported to diagnose cytomegalovirus status with high specificity and sensitivity. Most TCR sequences were observed very rarely across donors, whereas some public TCRs were present in many individuals. It was suggested by the authors that the approach could potentially be generalized to other disease states and immunological phenotypes. The study listed 164 TCR beta chains as associated with cytomegalovirus. A later analysis found that TCR association rates varied across HLA loci, with DRB1 alleles showing the most associated TCRs and HLA-C alleles the fewest. Because HLA typing was unavailable for some donors at each locus, only the typed subset was used in association tests. Most CMV-associated TCR beta chains appeared to be HLA-restricted in a later analysis, and the HLA associations seemed to be driven largely by CMV exposure. In a later analysis, HLA-associated TCR beta chains were found to be more clonally expanded and to have lower generation probabilities than equally common non-associated chains.

Library preparation employed the immunoSEQ multiplex PCR assay. For the multiplex PCR, a mixture combining 60 forward primers for TCR Vbeta segments and 13 reverse primers for TCR Jbeta segments was used. A multiplex PCR assay on genomic DNA amplified the CDR3 region of rearranged TCR beta genes. The Illumina HiSeq System was used to sequence the amplified TCR beta libraries as 87-base-pair reads. The source study handled its data this way. Across the roughly 640 repertoires, a later analysis counted roughly 84 million unique TCR beta chains, around 10 million of which were shared by at least two donors. To remove PCR and sequencing errors, raw reads were error-corrected and collapsed into unique sequences using a nearest-neighbor algorithm that merged closely related sequences. Alignment of CDR3 sequences to IMGT reference sequences was used to assign V, D and J gene segments. For a sequence to be retained, a match of at least six nucleotides to both a V gene segment and a J gene segment was required. A rearrangement was called productive if the CDR3 had no stop codons and remained in frame with V and J, and every other rearrangement was called non-productive. Following IMGT convention, CDR3 was defined as the stretch from the second conserved V-encoded cysteine up to the conserved J-encoded phenylalanine. The earlier analysis of a few hundred of the donors excluded sequences that lacked an unambiguous match to a single V gene segment. An earlier analysis of around 600 of the donors classified V segments as functional when productive rearrangements were above 56.7% and as segregating when the standard deviation between donors was above 5%. To diagnose cytomegalovirus status from the catalog of TCR beta chain sequences, a statistical classification framework was built. A later analysis assigned V and J genes by comparing TCR nucleotide sequences with IMGT/GENE-DB human TR gene sequences. Using the TCRdist pipeline, a later analysis assigned CDR3 sequences along with most-parsimonious VDJ recombination scenarios. A later analysis defined each TCR beta chain by its CDR3 amino acid sequence plus V-gene family, and excluded reads lacking a unique V-gene family. To address suspected cross-contamination and a sequencing artifact, a later analysis removed around 590 highly shared, low-generation-probability nucleotide sequences. A later analysis calculated a clonal expansion index for each public chain from normalized within-repertoire ranks of inferred template counts. In a later analysis, generation probabilities were computed with a VDJ recombination model fitted to out-of-frame rearrangements, and the resulting probabilities were checked against IGoR. Hypergeometric tests were used in a later analysis to score TCR-TCR, TCR-HLA and TCR-CMV co-occurrence, with a repertoire-size bias correction applied to the TCR pairs. To estimate false discovery rates, a later analysis permuted the HLA or CMV assignments 20 times. In a later analysis, co-occurring TCRs were grouped using DBSCAN, with TCRdist sequence similarity added in when clustering inside HLA-allele-positive subsets. Repertoires with fewer than 30,000 or more than 120,000 public chains were left out of co-occurrence clustering, as were about 5 repertoires with anomalous nucleotide sharing. Imported from immuneACCESS, the table was reduced by TCRdb to in-frame sequences with V and J called. These copies leave out some clones; in studies compared against another copy, an unresolved V gene accounts for under half, and the cause of the remainder is not known. The V and J calls and the clone size are those of that table, but D and trimming were determined from the DNA. The sample table contains roughly 110,000 clones; only one count was recorded for approximately 80% of them. The ten largest clonotypes hold approximately 4.2% of the sample.

In total, approximately 690 healthy bone marrow donors made up the cohort. All cohort members were sampled while nominally healthy, although unrecorded immune exposures were likely present. The donor was CMV seronegative and belonged to the group of more than 300 seronegative cohort members. Every donor gave a peripheral blood sample, and the peripheral blood mononuclear cells from that sample were used for TCR beta sequencing. Genomic DNA was extracted from the blood cell samples with the Qiagen DNeasy Blood Extraction Kit. V trim: 4 bases; J trim: 3 bases; unmatched bases: 0. For CDR1 and CDR2, the germline V gene lists SGHTA and FQGTGA. The CDR3 numbers 13 residues from cysteine through phenylalanine. The sequence is cut down to CDR3 DNA, 39 bases in frame from base 1.

This clonotype originated in a male donor in good health and CMV-seronegative. Recombination joined TRBV7-3 with TRBJ2-7; 10 bases in the middle match TRBD2. Sequenced material: PBMCs. The DNA sequence is given as TGTGCCAGCAGCTCTAGCGGGGGCTACGAGCAGTACTTC. It translates as CASSSSGGYEQYF.